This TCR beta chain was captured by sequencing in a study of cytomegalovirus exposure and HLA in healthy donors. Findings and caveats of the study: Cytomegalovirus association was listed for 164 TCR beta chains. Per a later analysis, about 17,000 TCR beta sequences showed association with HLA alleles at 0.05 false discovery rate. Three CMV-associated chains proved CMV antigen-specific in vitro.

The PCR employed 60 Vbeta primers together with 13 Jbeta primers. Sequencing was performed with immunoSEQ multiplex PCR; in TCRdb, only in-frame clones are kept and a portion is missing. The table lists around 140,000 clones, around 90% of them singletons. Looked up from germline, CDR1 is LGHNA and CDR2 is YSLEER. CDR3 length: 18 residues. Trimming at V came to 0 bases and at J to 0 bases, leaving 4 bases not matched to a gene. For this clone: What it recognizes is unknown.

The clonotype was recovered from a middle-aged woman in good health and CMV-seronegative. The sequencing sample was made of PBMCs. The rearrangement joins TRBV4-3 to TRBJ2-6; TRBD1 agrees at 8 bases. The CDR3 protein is CASSQEPGGGSGANVLTF. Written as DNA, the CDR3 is TGCGCCAGCAGCCAAGAGCCAGGGGGCGGCTCTGGGGCCAACGTCCTGACTTTC.